The clone carrying this T cell receptor (beta chain) was recorded at least ten times. The target antigen is unknown. These data originate in a study of T cell repertoires in cytomegalovirus infection. Across the whole study: Evidence of both CMV infection and a matching HLA type came from public TCR beta signatures.

TCRdb used MiXCR to reprocess the reads, holding one entry per CDR3 protein. The data show roughly 630,000 distinct CDR3 sequences, approximately 25% seen once. Findings of the study overall: CMV carriers having the relevant HLA were flagged by cumulative public TCR beta family frequency.

The V gene's germline CDR1 is LNHDA and CDR2 SQIVND (reference sequence). The V gene end was trimmed by 6 bases and the J gene end by 5 bases; junction bases not matched to a gene: 0. This CDR3 is 13 amino acids long. The V gene is TRBV19, the J gene TRBJ2-2; 10 nucleotides match TRBD1. The sequencing input was CD8+ T cells from PBMCs. The sequence derives from a human donor in good health (CMV status not recorded). Some clones in this sample may be carry-over from other donors' samples. The CDR3 DNA sequence: TGTGCCAGTAGGGACAGGGGGACCGGGGAGCTGTTTTTT. Encoded protein: CASRDRGTGELFF.